This T cell receptor beta chain was observed in a study of T cell responses to AZD1222 COVID-19 vaccine. Points from the study as a whole: Spike-specific TCR breadth rose after two AZD1222 doses, and depth rose as well. Spike was spanned by vaccine-associated CD4 TCRs, with dominance at 160-218 and 743-854. Unmutated variant regions reportedly attract nearly half of all spike-specific TCRs.

A word on this clone: No antigen is known for it.

Sequencing used immunoSEQ multiplex PCR; TCRdb keeps in-frame clones, though not all of them. The table has more than 110,000 clones, 90% seen once; the top ten hold around 3.5%. The material was peripheral blood, obtained on day 0 of AZD1222 vaccination. The TCR was taken from an adult in good health.

CDR3 sequence: CASSFGGQGEKDTQYF. The DNA of the CDR3 is TGCGCCAGCAGCTTTGGTGGACAGGGGGAGAAAGATACGCAGTATTTT. The V and J genes are TRBV5-1 and TRBJ2-3; 10 bases are a match to TRBD1. Germline assignment: CDR1 SGHRS and CDR2 YFSETQ. This CDR3 is built from 16 residues. V lost 2 bases, J lost 5 bases, and 8 bases stayed unmatched.